These 5 T cell receptor beta chains were all obtained from the same sample, sequenced in a study of identical twins. From the 5' RACE reads, TCRdb called clonotypes with MiXCR, one entry per CDR3 protein. This table holds under 250,000 distinct CDR3 sequences, approximately 9% found once. The sample taken for sequencing was memory (CD45RO+) T cells sorted from blood. These receptors were taken from a woman younger than 30 in good health.

This clonotype was observed at least ten times. The V and J genes are TRBV14 and TRBJ2-1, with 10 bases lining up with TRBD1. V shed 7 bases and J 7 bases; nucleotides not matched to a gene: 4. From germline, CDR1 is SGHDN and CDR2 FVKESK. The CDR3 runs to 13 residues. This CDR3 reads CASTRQGANEQFF. CDR3 DNA sequence: TGTGCCAGCACCCGACAGGGGGCGAATGAGCAGTTCTTC.

This clonotype was counted only a few times. This rearrangement joins TRBV12-3 or TRBV12-4 to TRBJ1-1, with D unresolved. This CDR3 comprises 14 residues. With 3 bases removed from V and 0 bases from J, the gap between germline ends came to 8 bases. The chain's CDR3 is CASSLSGMNTEAFF. The CDR3 DNA is TGTGCCAGCAGTTTGTCAGGCATGAACACTGAAGCTTTCTTT.

This chain joins TRBV9 and TRBJ2-2; D may be TRBD2 (6 bases). The CDR3 has 14 residues. V was pared by 1 base and J by 5 bases, with 9 bases between. Germline assignment: CDR1 SGDLS and CDR2 YYNGEE. The chain's CDR3 is CASSVIGGTGELFF. The CDR3 nucleotides are TGTGCCAGCAGCGTAATCGGGGGAACCGGGGAGCTGTTTTTT.

This clonotype occurred a few times. The V and J genes are TRBV3-1 and TRBJ1-3; D is unresolved. Germline V gene sequence: CDR1 LGHDT, CDR2 YNNKEL (reference sequence). Trimming left V 0 bases short and J 1 base short, with 10 bases between. The CDR3 has 16 amino acids. CDR3 protein: CASSQDRLRSGNTIYF. The CDR3 DNA reads as TGTGCCAGCAGCCAAGATCGGTTAAGGTCTGGAAACACCATATATTTT.

The genes are TRBV20-1 and TRBJ2-1; possibly TRBD2 for D (5 bases). The CDR3 has 11 amino acids. CDR1 DFQATT and CDR2 SNEGSKA come from the germline V gene (reference sequence). Trimming removed 3 bases from V and 6 bases from J, with 6 bases in between. Here the CDR3 reads CSARGANEQFF. The CDR3 DNA reads as TGCAGTGCTAGGGGAGCCAATGAGCAGTTCTTC.